This T cell receptor (beta chain) was observed in a study of shared clonotypes between healthy human individuals. Study-level points and caveats: A few donors had 5% to 6% of their naive CD4 clonotypes in common.

Notes on this clone: Antigen specificity is unknown.

This CDR3 has 16 residues. V was cut by 1 base and J by 2 bases, with 12 bases left in between. In germline, CDR1 is MNHNS, CDR2 SASEGT. In the original processing: Quality scores were absent from the junction-only immunoSEQ sequences, so filtering differed. Here immunoSEQ multiplex PCR was the method, and the copy in TCRdb shows in-frame clones only, minus some. V, J and clone size reflect that table, while D and trimming were determined from the DNA. Seen here are some 2.1 million clones, about 95% observed once, and the top ten hold roughly 0.13%. The sequence was collected from a man aged 18 to 30 in good health. The specimen sequenced was naive CD4+ T cells sorted from blood. Subset specified: CD45RA+ positively selected. This chain connects TRBV6-1 to TRBJ1-3, with unresolved D. The CDR3, as DNA: TGTGCCAGCAGTGAAGGACCGGGATGGACTGGAAACACCATATATTTT. It codes for CASSEGPGWTGNTIYF.